This T cell receptor beta chain was sequenced for a study of graft-versus-host responses after intestinal transplantation. Generated by immunoSEQ multiplex PCR, the TCRdb table keeps only in-frame clones and is missing some. Of some 130,000 clones listed, roughly 95% are singletons. Germline-derived CDR1 and CDR2 are SGHTA and FQGNSA. This CDR3 spans 13 amino acids. Between the trimmed V and J ends, which lost 2 bases and 5 bases, there was a span of 7 bases. For this clone: The antigen is undetermined.

This clonotype was sampled from a human donor who received an intestinal transplant. The gene calls are TRBV7-2 and TRBJ2-1, with D uncertain. The sequencing used unstimulated CD8+ T cells sorted from spleen or lymph node cells, collected before intestinal transplant. The CDR3 spells CASSLFFDNEQFF. For the CDR3, the DNA is TGTGCCAGCAGCTTATTTTTTGACAATGAGCAGTTCTTC.